Shown below are 9 T cell receptor beta chains from a single sample sequenced in a study of regulatory T cells in long-lasting Graves disease. Time point of the sample: newly diagnosed GD, antithyroid drugs for less than 3 months. PBMC RNA served as the TCR library source. CDR3-region Arm-PCR and iRepertoire HTBI primers produced the TCR beta libraries. TCRdb redid the calling of the multiplex PCR reads with MiXCR, one entry per CDR3 protein. Of some 460,000 distinct CDR3 sequences listed, roughly 17% are singletons. These same records also appear under a second study, on T cells in Graves' hyperthyroidism and ophthalmopathy.

The input for sequencing was peripheral blood mononuclear cells (PBMCs), taken at new diagnosis, from a patient treated with antithyroid drugs. All receptors come from a man in his forties with Graves disease.

The table lists this clonotype with many counts. The rearrangement joins TRBV11-1 to TRBJ2-5; possibly TRBD1 for D (5 bases). CDR1 and CDR2 (germline): SGHAT, FQDESV (reference sequence). V was pared by 4 bases and J by 0 bases, with 9 bases between. The CDR3 length is 14 residues. The CDR3 DNA follows: TGTGCCAGCAGCTACGGACAAAACCAAGAGACCCAGTACTTC. Encoded protein: CASSYGQNQETQYF.

Note on this clonotype: Since a far larger clone is one base different, this is likely a read error. V usage is TRBV7-2 and J usage is TRBJ2-7; D gene ambiguous. Trimming stripped 3 bases from V and 3 bases from J, with 18 bases between. This CDR3 comprises 16 residues. Germline V gene lookup returns CDR1 SGHTA and CDR2 FQGNSA. Written as DNA, the CDR3 is TGTGCCAGCAGCTTCCCGCCCGGACCGTTCGGCTACGAGCAGTACTTC. Protein sequence: CASSFPPGPFGYEQYF.

This clonotype came up many times. The gene calls are TRBV15 and TRBJ2-5, with 8 bases lining up with TRBD1. Trimming at V came to 5 bases and at J to 6 bases, leaving 11 bases not matched to a gene. The germline V gene encodes CDR1 LNHNV and CDR2 YYDKDF (reference sequence). There are 15 residues in the CDR3. In nucleotides, the CDR3 is TGTGCCACCAGCGCGCAAGGAGGACAGGGAAAGACCCAGTACTTC. Encoded protein: CATSAQGGQGKTQYF.

This clonotype was found many times. The chain joins TRBV7-6 to TRBJ2-3; D remains ambiguous. CDR3 length equals 13 residues. Germline V lookup: CDR1 SGHVS, CDR2 FNYEAQ. Deletions cut 6 bases from V and 4 bases from J, with 11 bases between. CDR3 sequence: CASSASPADTQYF. The CDR3 DNA is TGTGCCAGCAGTGCATCCCCCGCAGATACGCAGTATTTT. Full variable domain (rest looked up from reference TRBV7-6 and TRBJ2-3): GAGVSQSPRYKVTKRGQDVALRCDPISGHVSLYWYRQALGQGPEFLTYFNYEAQQDKSGLPNDRFSAERPEGSISTLTIQRTEQRDSAMYRCASSASPADTQYFGPGTRLTVL.

This clonotype was seen many times. The V gene is TRBV12-3 or TRBV12-4, the J gene TRBJ2-7; D ambiguous. This CDR3 comprises 12 residues. V lost 5 bases, J lost 3 bases, and 8 bases lay in between. The CDR3 DNA reads as TGTGCCAGCAGTCCTTCTATCTACGAGCAGTACTTC. Residues: CASSPSIYEQYF.

This clonotype was seen many times. The CDR3 loop is CASSESRGYEQYF. CDR3 sequence (DNA): TGTGCCAGCAGTGAATCCAGGGGCTACGAGCAGTACTTC. The genes are TRBV6-1 and TRBJ2-7, with a possible D match to TRBD1 (6 bases). The CDR3 sequence is 13 residues long. Germline-derived CDR1 and CDR2 are MNHNS and SASEGT. With 2 bases removed from V and 3 bases from J, the gap between germline ends came to 8 bases.

In this sample, this clonotype turned up a few times. Just one base apart from a much larger clone, this may be a read error. Given the absence of the conserved phenylalanine or tryptophan at the CDR3 end, a read error is likely. The chain uses TRBV5-6 and TRBJ2-3; D remains ambiguous. This CDR3 is 13 amino acids long. Germline V gene sequence: CDR1 SGHDT, CDR2 YYEEEE. Trimming took 0 bases from V and 3 from J, leaving 5 bases between them. CDR3 amino acids: CASSLEGTDTQYS. The CDR3 coding sequence is TGTGCCAGCAGCTTGGAGGGTACAGATACGCAGTATTCT.

In its sample, this clonotype was seen many times. The chain has TRBV7-8 and TRBJ2-5; no firm D call. The V gene lost 1 base and the J gene lost 4 bases, with 4 bases spanning the gap. Germline loops: CDR1 SGHVS, CDR2 FQNEAQ. The CDR3 runs 12 residues. CDR3 sequence reads: CASSLGAETQYF. CDR3 nucleotides: TGTGCCAGCAGCTTAGGGGCAGAGACCCAGTACTTC.

This clonotype was seen only a few times. This is likely a read error, given that the CDR3 carries no conserved phenylalanine or tryptophan at its end. The chain uses TRBV29-1 and TRBJ2-2, with unresolved D. Trimming stripped 3 bases from V and 1 base from J, with 6 bases between. Germline CDR1 reads SQVTM; CDR2 reads ANQGSEA. The CDR3 is 13 amino acids. The CDR3 sequence is CSVDIGNTGELFS. The CDR3 region has the DNA TGCAGCGTTGATATAGGGAACACCGGGGAGCTGTTTTCT.